Listed below are T cell receptor beta chains from one sample, sequenced in a study of T cell clonotyping in hematopoietic cell transplantation. Method: immunoSEQ multiplex PCR; TCRdb's copy keeps in-frame clones and lacks some. The sample shows more than 40,000 clones, about 96% of them seen only once. The sample was peripheral blood mononuclear cells. The receptors come from a man aged 30 to 39 in good health. Some clones in this sample may be carry-over from other donors' samples. Each CDR3 is given with its conserved first and last residue. D genes are given only for firm matches. Part of the rows lack a size; the others show once, few, many or a class for expanded clones.

.	TRBJ2-1	TRBV19	.	CASSIRGVSLGGSYNEQFF	TGTGCCAGTAGTATACGGGGGGTCTCGTTAGGGGGCTCCTACAATGAGCAGTTCTTC
.	TRBJ1-5	TRBV4-3	.	CASSQVVITSNQPQHF	TGCGCCAGCAGCCAAGTCGTCATAACTAGCAATCAGCCCCAGCATTTT
once	TRBJ1-1	TRBV10-3	.	CAISEFNDRSTEAFF	TGTGCCATCAGTGAGTTTAACGACAGGTCCACTGAAGCTTTCTTT
.	TRBJ2-3	TRBV6-4	TRBD2	CASSDPTQTSGNNWTDTQYF	TGTGCCAGCAGTGACCCTACACAAACTAGCGGGAATAACTGGACGGATACGCAGTATTTT
.	TRBJ1-5	TRBV19	.	CASAKGDVFDQPQHF	TGTGCCAGCGCCAAAGGGGATGTATTTGATCAGCCCCAGCATTTT
.	TRBJ1-6	TRBV10-3	.	CAISENQENSPLHF	TGTGCCATCAGTGAGAATCAGGAAAATTCACCCCTCCACTTT
.	TRBJ1-5	TRBV5-6	TRBD1	CASSLSGGRQPQHF	TGTGCCAGCAGCTTGTCAGGGGGCCGGCAGCCCCAGCATTTT
.	TRBJ2-4	TRBV29-1	.	CSVTGSGPRNIQYF	TGCAGCGTTACGGGGTCGGGACCGAGAAACATTCAGTACTTC
few	TRBJ2-7	TRBV11-3	.	CASSLGQSSYEQYF	TGTGCCAGCAGCTTAGGACAGAGCTCCTACGAGCAGTACTTC
.	TRBJ1-1	TRBV11-3	.	CASRSSGTNTEAFF	TGTGCCAGCAGATCTTCAGGAACGAACACTGAAGCTTTCTTT
.	TRBJ2-7	TRBV19	.	CASSIRESYEQYF	TGTGCCAGTAGTATAAGGGAATCCTACGAGCAGTACTTC
.	TRBJ1-5	TRBV6-1	.	CASIAYSNQPQHF	TGTGCCAGCATAGCTTATAGCAATCAGCCCCAGCATTTT
.	TRBJ1-5	TRBV5-1	.	CASSSSGTTNNQPQHF	TGCGCCAGCAGCTCCTCCGGGACGACAAATAATCAGCCCCAGCATTTT
.	TRBJ2-3	TRBV29-1	.	CSVVKLLITDTQYF	TGCAGCGTTGTGAAACTCTTGATCACAGATACGCAGTATTTT
once	TRBJ2-7	TRBV10-2	.	CASSEPDLSSYEQYF	TGCGCCAGCAGTGAGCCGGACCTAAGCTCCTACGAGCAGTACTTC
.	TRBJ1-2	TRBV30	.	CAWSPTVNYGYTF	TGTGCCTGGAGCCCCACAGTGAACTATGGCTACACCTTC
.	TRBJ2-1	TRBV11-2	TRBD1	CASSEWTGPEGNEQFF	TGTGCCAGCAGCGAATGGACAGGTCCAGAAGGGAATGAGCAGTTCTTC
.	TRBJ2-7	TRBV10-3	.	CAISAEPGSLVSF	TGTGCCATCAGTGCTGAACCCGGGAGCTTGGTTTCCTTC
.	TRBJ1-2	TRBV14	.	CASSQVGFYGYTF	TGTGCCAGCAGCCAAGTGGGCTTCTATGGCTACACCTTC
.	TRBJ2-3	TRBV5-1	.	CASSFDRVTQYF	TGCGCCAGCAGCTTTGACAGAGTTACGCAGTATTTT
.	TRBJ1-5	TRBV19	.	CASSMYQYSNQPQHF	TGTGCCAGTAGTATGTATCAGTATAGCAATCAGCCCCAGCATTTT
.	TRBJ2-1	TRBV11-1	TRBD1	CASSRLRGPYNEQFF	TGTGCCAGCAGCCGGCTCAGGGGGCCATACAATGAGCAGTTCTTC
.	TRBJ2-7	TRBV11-3	.	CASSLSGSEVYEQYF	TGTGCCAGCAGCTTAAGCGGGTCGGAGGTTTACGAGCAGTACTTC
.	TRBJ2-4	TRBV6-5	.	CASSLSAGGKNIQYF	TGTGCCAGCAGTTTATCAGCTGGAGGCAAAAACATTCAGTACTTC
.	TRBJ2-7	TRBV15	TRBD2	CATSRDRLAASSQYF	TGTGCCACCAGCAGAGATCGGCTAGCGGCCTCGTCGCAGTACTTC
.	TRBJ2-7	TRBV19	TRBD1	CASSTRAWDRDLYEQYF	TGTGCCAGTAGCACCCGTGCCTGGGACAGGGATCTTTACGAGCAGTACTTC
.	TRBJ2-1	TRBV7-3	.	CASSLEGGYNEQFF	TGTGCCAGCAGCTTAGAGGGGGGATACAATGAGCAGTTCTTC
.	TRBJ1-1	TRBV18	TRBD1	CASSSGGPTTEAFF	TGTGCCAGCTCATCAGGGGGCCCCACCACTGAAGCTTTCTTT
.	TRBJ1-1	TRBV5-6	.	CASSAAGPANTEAFF	TGTGCCAGCAGCGCTGCAGGACCAGCGAACACTGAAGCTTTCTTT
.	TRBJ2-7	TRBV7-2	TRBD1	CASSLERQGAYEQYF	TGTGCCAGCAGCTTAGAACGACAGGGGGCCTACGAGCAGTACTTC
.	TRBJ2-2	TRBV7-2	TRBD2	CASSVTSGGPTGELFF	TGTGCCAGCAGCGTGACTAGCGGGGGGCCCACCGGGGAGCTGTTTTTT
.	TRBJ2-1	TRBV20-1	.	CSASLIDEQFF	TGCAGTGCTAGTCTTATCGATGAGCAGTTCTTC